A single sample is the source of the 32 T cell receptor beta chains below, sequenced in a study of T-cell memory formation after mild COVID-19. TCRdb reanalysed the 5' RACE reads using MiXCR and keeps one entry per CDR3 protein. The sample holds about 340,000 distinct CDR3 sequences; 10% to 15% are singletons and the top ten take 20% to 25%. The material sequenced was PBMCs or a T cell subset sorted from them (not recorded which). Receptors were obtained from a young man who had mild COVID-19 (a few samples of this study predate the infection). Cell type and time point are not known.

The V gene is TRBV28, the J gene TRBJ2-7; D remains unclear. Germline CDR1 and CDR2: MDHEN and SYDVKM. Trimming left V 4 bases short and J 4 bases short, with 11 bases between. The CDR3 consists of 13 residues. CDR3 region: CASSSQPSYEQYV. CDR3 nucleotide sequence: TGTGCCAGCAGTTCACAGCCATCTTACGAGCAGTACGTC.

V gene TRBV12-3 or TRBV12-4 combines with J gene TRBJ2-7, with TRBD1 matching over 9 bases. The CDR3 sequence is 15 residues long. Trimming at V came to 5 bases and at J to 0 bases, leaving 5 bases not matched to a gene. The CDR3 DNA is TGTGCCAGCAGTCCGGGACAGGGCCACTCCTACGAGCAGTACTTC. Encoded protein: CASSPGQGHSYEQYF.

The chain links TRBV5-1 to TRBJ2-5; D is uncertain. Germline V gene data show CDR1 as SGHRS and CDR2 as YFSETQ. The length of the CDR3 is 13 residues. V was clipped by 4 bases and J by 5 bases, with 12 bases between them. CDR3 residues: CASSRRRGETQYF. The DNA for the CDR3 is TGCGCCAGCAGCCGGCGGCGTGGCGAGACCCAGTACTTC.

The chain couples TRBV7-9 to TRBJ2-7; D might be TRBD1 or TRBD2, each matching 5 bases. Germline CDR1 reads SEHNR; CDR2 reads FQNEAQ (reference sequence). There are 14 residues in the CDR3. Trimming stripped 2 bases from V and 2 bases from J, with 10 bases between. CDR3 region: CASSLRTGPYEQYF. The CDR3 DNA sequence: TGTGCCAGCAGCTTACGTACGGGGCCCTACGAGCAGTACTTC. The variable domain in full, with the rest retrieved from reference TRBV7-9 and TRBJ2-7, is DTGVSQNPRHKITKRGQNVTFRCDPISEHNRLYWYRQTLGQGPEFLTYFQNEAQLEKSRLLSDRFSAERPKGSFSTLEIQRTEQGDSAMYLCASSLRTGPYEQYFGPGTRLTVT.

This clonotype turned up a few times. The chain carries TRBV20-1 and TRBJ2-3; the D gene could be TRBD1 or TRBD2 (6 bases each). Germline V lookup: CDR1 DFQATT, CDR2 SNEGSKA (reference sequence). The CDR3 extends over 14 amino acids. V was trimmed by 6 bases and J by 6 bases, leaving 19 bases between them. The CDR3 reads CSAPGGRVRDTQYF. In DNA, the CDR3 is TGCAGTGCCCCCGGGGGCAGGGTTCGGGATACGCAGTATTTT.

V and J are TRBV7-3 and TRBJ2-6, with a weak D call TRBD1 (5 bases). Per germline, CDR1 SGHTA and CDR2 FQGTGA. V was clipped by 3 bases and J by 2 bases, with 14 bases between them. The CDR3 loop spans 17 amino acids. The CDR3 loop is CASSFYPGFTGANVLTF. DNA of the CDR3: TGTGCCAGCAGCTTCTACCCAGGGTTCACTGGGGCCAACGTCCTGACTTTC.

This chain links TRBV5-1 with TRBJ1-2, with 7 bases fitting TRBD1. CDR3 length: 14 amino acids. Germline V gene sequence: CDR1 SGHRS, CDR2 YFSETQ. Unmatched junction bases numbered 9, after V lost 4 bases and J lost 6 bases. In nucleotides, the CDR3 is TGCGCCAGCAGCCCGAATATGAGGGGGCATGGCTACACCTTC. This translates into CASSPNMRGHGYTF.

This clonotype was detected once. Since a much larger clone is just one base distant, this may be a read error. This chain uses TRBV20-1 with TRBJ2-4; weak D call: TRBD2 (7 bases). The CDR3 length is 15 residues. The V and J ends lost 5 bases and 5 bases respectively, with 19 bases between them. Germline lookup yields CDR1 DFQATT and CDR2 SNEGSKA (reference sequence). The CDR3 DNA follows: TGCAGTGCTTACTCTACAGGGAGGGCGGAAAACATTCAGTACTTC. Residues: CSAYSTGRAENIQYF.

The chain has TRBV23-1 and TRBJ1-6; D gene unclear. TRBV23-1 falls under the ORF class, with uncertain function. The CDR3 has 11 residues. V shed 0 bases and J shed 19 bases, with 10 bases lying between them. CDR3: CASSQSGGAHF. CDR3 sequence (DNA): TGCGCCAGCAGTCAATCGGGAGGTGCACACTTT.

This clonotype was counted a single time. The chain joins TRBV6-5 to TRBJ2-1; D is uncertain. The CDR3 runs 12 residues. Trimming left V 4 bases short and J 5 bases short, with 6 bases between. The germline V gene has CDR1 MNHEY and CDR2 SVGAGI. The CDR3 nucleotides are TGTGCCAGCAGTTGGGGAAACAATGAGCAGTTCTTC. It yields the protein CASSWGNNEQFF.

This clonotype was detected only a few times. V and J are TRBV6-4 and TRBJ1-5; 8 positions agree with TRBD1. The V gene's germline CDR1 is MRHNA and CDR2 SNTAGT. V lost 8 bases, J lost 5 bases, and 11 bases stayed unmatched. The CDR3 has 15 residues. CDR3 sequence (DNA): TGTGCCAGCTTACCATGGACAGGGCATCATCAGCCCCAGCATTTT. It encodes CASLPWTGHHQPQHF.

The chain is built from TRBV3-1 and TRBJ1-2, with a weak D call TRBD1 (6 bases). This CDR3 has 15 residues. CDR1 and CDR2 (germline): LGHDT, YNNKEL (reference sequence). V shed 3 bases and J shed 4 bases, with 15 bases lying between them. CDR3 sequence (DNA): TGTGCCAGCAGCCATATCCGGGGGCGGGGCTATGGCTACACCTTC. Residues: CASSHIRGRGYGYTF.

This clonotype was seen a handful of times. V usage is TRBV6-5 and J usage is TRBJ1-6; D is uncertain. This CDR3 region has 17 residues. Trimming left V 4 bases short and J 9 bases short, with 22 bases between. Germline-derived CDR1 and CDR2 are MNHEY and SVGAGI. The CDR3 spells CASSLTNPTSPFSPLHF. The CDR3 nucleotides read TGTGCCAGCAGTTTGACAAATCCGACATCTCCTTTTTCACCCCTCCACTTT.

In its sample, this clonotype was seen a few times. The chain couples TRBV20-1 to TRBJ1-2; D might be TRBD1 (5 bases). Germline values: CDR1 DFQATT, CDR2 SNEGSKA (reference sequence). This CDR3 is built from 10 residues. The CDR3 DNA follows: TGCAGCCCGGGGGTCTATGGCTACACCTTC. Translated: CSPGVYGYTF.

This chain uses TRBV20-1 with TRBJ1-2; D unresolved. CDR1 DFQATT and CDR2 SNEGSKA come from the germline V gene (reference sequence). V was cut by 3 bases and J by 0 bases, with 11 bases left in between. This CDR3 has 14 residues. The CDR3: CSARVHLTNYGYTF. In DNA, the CDR3 is TGCAGTGCTAGGGTTCACTTAACTAACTATGGCTACACCTTC.

This chain joins TRBV4-1 and TRBJ1-5, with TRBD1 identical over 9 bases. Germline V gives CDR1 MGHRA, CDR2 YSYEKL. This CDR3 is built from 16 residues. Germline trimming cut 1 base from V and 7 bases from J; bases unmatched to any gene: 8. The CDR3 DNA reads as TGCGCCAGCAGCCAAGCCGGGACAGGGATTCGGCAGCCCCAGCATTTT. It encodes CASSQAGTGIRQPQHF.

This clonotype was seen a few times. The V and J genes are TRBV10-3 and TRBJ2-7; weak D call: TRBD2 (5 bases). The CDR3 length is 14 residues. V was clipped by 3 bases and J by 5 bases, with 14 bases between them. Per the germline V gene, CDR1 is ENHRY and CDR2 is SYGVKD. The CDR3 here is CAISDAGREHEQYV. Written as DNA, the CDR3 is TGTGCCATCAGTGACGCTGGCCGGGAACACGAGCAGTACGTC.

The sample holds a few counts of this clonotype. This chain links TRBV10-1 with TRBJ2-5, with D unclear. Germline CDR1 reads WNHNN; CDR2 reads SYGVQD (reference sequence). V was trimmed by 0 bases and J by 4 bases, leaving 12 bases between them. This CDR3 comprises 15 residues. CDR3 nucleotide sequence: TGCGCCAGCAGTGAGTCTAAAGGGCTGGGAGAGACCCAGTACTTC. This translates into CASSESKGLGETQYF.

The rearrangement links TRBV12-3 or TRBV12-4 to TRBJ2-7, with TRBD1 matching 10 bases. The CDR3 runs 14 residues. Trimming cost V 5 bases and J 4 bases; bases outside gene matches: 5. The CDR3 region has the DNA TGTGCCAGCAGTGCCGGGACAGGGGTGTACGAGCAGTACTTC. This sequence encodes CASSAGTGVYEQYF.

This rearrangement joins TRBV5-4 to TRBJ1-6; D remains ambiguous. The CDR3 loop spans 17 amino acids. V lost 0 bases to trimming and J lost 0 bases, with 10 bases between them. The germline gives CDR1 SGHNT, CDR2 YYREEE (reference sequence). This chain's CDR3 is CASSLEPQSSYNSPLHF. For the CDR3, the DNA is TGTGCCAGCAGCTTGGAACCCCAGAGCTCCTATAATTCACCCCTCCACTTT.

The sample holds a few counts of this clonotype. The chain carries TRBV4-3 and TRBJ1-6; perhaps TRBD1 as D (6 bases). Trimming took 4 bases from V and 6 from J, leaving 10 bases between them. CDR1 is LGHNA, CDR2 YSLEER, per germline. The CDR3 consists of 14 residues. This CDR3 reads CASSPGQSNSPLHF. DNA of the CDR3: TGCGCCAGCAGCCCCGGACAGTCTAATTCACCCCTCCACTTT.

The gene calls are TRBV5-5 and TRBJ1-3, with D possibly being TRBD1 (5 bases). Germline CDR1 is SGHKS and CDR2 is YYEKEE (reference sequence). The germline V and J ends were trimmed by 2 bases and 0 bases, with 15 bases remaining between them. The CDR3 sequence is 17 residues long. The CDR3 nucleotides read TGTGCCAGCAGCTTTGGAACCAGGGTAGGCTCTGGAAACACCATATATTTT. Its translation: CASSFGTRVGSGNTIYF.

This chain connects TRBV4-2 to TRBJ1-1; D remains unclear. Germline V lookup: CDR1 LGHNA, CDR2 YNFKEQ. This CDR3 is built from 15 residues. The ends were cut back, 0 bases at V and 1 base at J, with 9 bases in the middle. CDR3 DNA: TGTGCCAGCAGCCAAGACGGTCAAGGGAACACTGAAGCTTTCTTT. Translated: CASSQDGQGNTEAFF.

The chain recombines TRBV9 with TRBJ1-2; D is unclear. V lost 3 bases, J lost 3 bases, and 9 bases lay in between. In germline, CDR1 is SGDLS, CDR2 YYNGEE. The CDR3 runs 13 residues. In DNA, the CDR3 is TGTGCCAGCAGCGCTATACGGGACTATGGCTACACCTTC. It translates to CASSAIRDYGYTF.

This chain joins TRBV18 and TRBJ1-2, with TRBD1 matching over 7 bases. The J segment lost 8 bases and the V segment lost 3 bases, leaving 12 bases of the junction unmatched. Germline V gives CDR1 KGHSH, CDR2 LQKENI. The CDR3 spans 15 residues. DNA for the CDR3: TGTGCCAGCTCACCCTTATATCGGGACAGTGGGGGCTACACCTTC. Translation: CASSPLYRDSGGYTF.

J is TRBJ2-1 and V is TRBV29-1; D remains unclear. Germline assignment: CDR1 SQVTM and CDR2 ANQGSEA. The CDR3 spans 12 residues. The ends were cut back, 7 bases at V and 5 bases at J, with 12 bases in the middle. CDR3 sequence reads: CSARPRDNEQFF. CDR3 DNA: TGCAGCGCCCGCCCCCGGGACAATGAGCAGTTCTTC.

The CDR3 region has the DNA TGCGCCAGCAGCCAGGCCACTATTCAAGAGACCCAGTACTTC. Translated, it gives CASSQATIQETQYF. The V gene is TRBV5-1, the J gene TRBJ2-5; D gene uncertain. Germline V gene sequence: CDR1 SGHRS, CDR2 YFSETQ. The CDR3 is made up of 14 amino acids. Trimming removed 4 bases at V and 2 bases at J, with 12 bases between.

This clonotype was observed a handful of times. The V and J genes are TRBV25-1 and TRBJ2-5, with D maybe TRBD1 (8 bases). The V gene lost 4 bases and the J gene lost 3 bases, with 21 bases spanning the gap. The length of the CDR3 is 17 residues. The germline V gene encodes CDR1 MGHDK and CDR2 SYGVNS. CDR3 sequence (DNA): TGTGCCAGCAGTGGAAGCGGGACAGGAAGACCCGAAGAGACCCAGTACTTC. Amino acids: CASSGSGTGRPEETQYF.

In DNA, the CDR3 is TGTGCCAGCAGCCGTGAAAACCTTAGGGAAAAACTGTTTTTT. Protein sequence: CASSRENLREKLFF. The V call is TRBV5-4, the J call TRBJ1-4; D gene ambiguous. The CDR3 runs 14 residues. The ends were cut back, 4 bases at V and 8 bases at J, with 15 bases in the middle. Germline-derived CDR1 and CDR2 are SGHNT and YYREEE (reference sequence).

This clonotype has more than one count but fewer than ten. This rearrangement joins TRBV4-3 to TRBJ2-7; 8 bases match TRBD2. This CDR3 has 18 amino acids. With V trimmed by 0 bases and J by 0 bases, 10 bases remained unmatched. The V gene's germline CDR1 is LGHNA and CDR2 YSLEER. CDR3 protein: CASSQEWVAGIFSYEQYF. CDR3 coding DNA: TGCGCCAGCAGCCAAGAATGGGTAGCGGGGATCTTCTCCTACGAGCAGTACTTC.

This chain connects TRBV6-5 to TRBJ1-2; tentative D call: TRBD1 (6 bases). V was shortened by 6 bases and J by 4 bases, with 9 bases between the two germline ends. The CDR3 runs to 12 residues. The germline V gene has CDR1 MNHEY and CDR2 SVGAGI. CDR3 region: CASSRTAYGYTF. The CDR3 bases are TGTGCCAGCAGCAGGACAGCCTATGGCTACACCTTC.

This sequence joins TRBV7-9 and TRBJ2-3, with D possibly TRBD2 on 6 matching bases. The germline V and J ends were trimmed by 7 bases and 0 bases, with 14 bases remaining between them. This CDR3 is built from 15 residues. Germline lookup yields CDR1 SEHNR and CDR2 FQNEAQ (reference sequence). Written as DNA, the CDR3 is TGTGCCAGCAAACGGGGGACGACTAGCACAGATACGCAGTATTTT. Protein sequence: CASKRGTTSTDTQYF.